The 24 T cell receptor beta chains presented below share a single source sample, sequenced in a study of T cells in Graves' hyperthyroidism and ophthalmopathy. Amplified TCR beta CDR3 regions came from RNA transcripts. A set of HTBI primers served as the primers for a first-round RT-PCR of the TCR CDR3. TCRdb reanalysed the multiplex PCR reads using MiXCR and keeps one entry per CDR3 protein. Among 250,000 or so distinct CDR3 sequences listed, 14% to 15% were seen once. The sample consisted of blood. These receptors all stem from a woman aged 40-49 years with Graves' hyperthyroidism that later progressed to Graves' ophthalmopathy.

This chain uses TRBV6-1 with TRBJ2-3, with 8 bases lining up with TRBD2. This CDR3 comprises 15 residues. From germline, CDR1 is MNHNS and CDR2 SASEGT. The V and J ends lost 7 bases and 5 bases, in that order; junction bases with no gene match: 11. As DNA, the CDR3 is TGTGCCAGCAACCCGGGGGGGGCCGGGGAAGATACGCAGTATTTT. Encoded protein: CASNPGGAGEDTQYF.

The sample holds many counts of this clonotype. The chain uses TRBV6-1 and TRBJ2-5; the D gene is possibly TRBD2 (6 bases). CDR1 and CDR2 (germline): MNHNS, SASEGT. The ends were cut back, 5 bases at V and 2 bases at J, with 15 bases in the middle. The CDR3 contains 15 residues. The CDR3 DNA reads as TGTGCCAGCAGTCGGAATCGGGACTTACAAGAGACCCAGTACTTC. Translated, it gives CASSRNRDLQETQYF.

This clonotype was detected ten times or more. This sequence joins TRBV19 and TRBJ2-1, with TRBD2 as a possible D gene (6 bases). CDR1 is LNHDA and CDR2 is SQIVND in the germline V gene (reference sequence). CDR3 length equals 16 residues. Trimming took 3 bases from V and 3 from J, leaving 15 bases between them. CDR3 amino acids: CASSMGGGKGYNEQFF. CDR3 coding DNA: TGTGCCAGTAGTATGGGAGGCGGGAAGGGCTACAATGAGCAGTTCTTC.

Many counts were recorded for this clonotype. J is TRBJ2-7 and V is TRBV27; D uncertain. Trimming took 10 bases from V and 0 from J, leaving 19 bases between them. Germline CDR1 and CDR2: MNHEY and SMNVEV (reference sequence). This CDR3 has 15 residues. As DNA, the CDR3 is TGTGCCACCGCACGGTCAGCGACGAGCTCCTACGAGCAGTACTTC. Protein sequence: CATARSATSSYEQYF.

This clonotype has ten or more counts. The gene calls are TRBV4-2 and TRBJ2-6, with unresolved D. CDR1 is LGHNA, CDR2 YNFKEQ, per germline. V shed 3 bases and J shed 0 bases, with 3 bases lying between them. The CDR3 has 14 amino acids. This chain's CDR3 is CASSHASGANVLTF. The CDR3 DNA is TGTGCCAGCAGCCATGCCTCTGGGGCCAACGTCCTGACTTTC.

This clonotype was counted at least ten times. The genes are TRBV28 and TRBJ2-5, with D perhaps being TRBD1 or TRBD2 (5 bases each). Deletions cut 3 bases from V and 7 bases from J, with 9 bases between. Germline assignment: CDR1 MDHEN and CDR2 SYDVKM. This CDR3 has 12 residues. This chain's CDR3 is CASSFRGATQYF. CDR3 in DNA: TGTGCCAGCAGTTTTCGAGGGGCGACCCAGTACTTC.

In its sample, this clonotype was seen a few times. The chain couples TRBV4-2 to TRBJ1-6, with D possibly being TRBD1 (5 bases). The germline gives CDR1 LGHNA, CDR2 YNFKEQ. V shed 3 bases and J shed 9 bases, with 12 bases lying between them. The CDR3 is 14 residues long. This chain's CDR3 is CASSQTVQGSPLHF. CDR3 sequence (DNA): TGTGCCAGCAGCCAGACAGTCCAGGGTTCACCCCTCCACTTT.

This clonotype appeared many times. This chain uses TRBV27 with TRBJ2-1; no clear D. From germline, CDR1 is MNHEY and CDR2 SMNVEV (reference sequence). CDR3 length: 14 residues. The V gene lost 4 bases and the J gene lost 5 bases, with 12 bases spanning the gap. The CDR3 region is CASSYTGFDNEQFF. For the CDR3, the DNA is TGTGCCAGCAGTTACACGGGCTTCGACAATGAGCAGTTCTTC.

CDR3 region: CASSLINSYEQYF. In DNA form, the CDR3 reads TGTGCCAGCAGCTTAATCAATTCCTACGAGCAGTACTTC. J is TRBJ2-7 and V is TRBV11-2; D is uncertain. CDR1 and CDR2 from the germline V gene are SGHAT and FQNNGV. CDR3 length equals 13 residues. The V and J ends lost 2 bases and 1 base respectively, with 6 bases between them.

This clonotype was seen many times. V and J are TRBV6-2 or TRBV6-3 and TRBJ2-6; 7 nucleotides match TRBD2. Germline CDR1 MNHEY, CDR2 SVGEGT. The junction had 5 bases not matched to a gene; V was cut back by 4 bases and J by 2 bases. This CDR3 spans 16 amino acids. The CDR3 region is CASSWTSLAGANVLTF. CDR3 nucleotide sequence: TGTGCCAGCAGTTGGACTAGTCTCGCTGGGGCCAACGTCCTGACTTTC.

The V and J genes are TRBV5-1 and TRBJ2-2; D is possibly TRBD2 (6 bases). The CDR3 has 17 residues. V lost 0 bases and J lost 1, with 13 bases in between. The germline gives CDR1 SGHRS, CDR2 YFSETQ. The CDR3 loop is CASSLGGTVGNTGELFF. DNA of the CDR3: TGCGCCAGCAGCTTGGGAGGGACTGTGGGGAACACCGGGGAGCTGTTTTTT.

This clonotype appeared many times. J is TRBJ2-1 and V is TRBV4-1, with 11 bases matching TRBD2. Germline V CDR1 and CDR2: MGHRA, YSYEKL. There are 16 residues in the CDR3. Trimming at V came to 0 bases and at J to 8 bases, leaving 6 bases not matched to a gene. CDR3 DNA: TGCGCCAGCAGCCAAGATCTACTAGCGGGAGCTTATGAGCAGTTCTTC. Protein sequence: CASSQDLLAGAYEQFF.

This clonotype has at least ten counts. The chain joins TRBV24-1 to TRBJ2-5, with D perhaps given as TRBD1 or TRBD2 (5 bases each). Germline assignment: CDR1 KGHDR and CDR2 SFDVKD. V lost 2 bases and J 5 bases, leaving 14 bases between the germline ends. The CDR3 extends over 15 amino acids. CDR3: CATSDWGTPGETQYF. The CDR3, as DNA: TGTGCCACCAGTGATTGGGGCACCCCGGGGGAGACCCAGTACTTC.

In this sample, this clonotype turned up many times. The chain uses TRBV6-1 and TRBJ2-5; TRBD1 might be the D (5 bases). Deletions cut 5 bases from V and 1 base from J, with 8 bases between. This CDR3 is 13 amino acids long. From germline, CDR1 is MNHNS and CDR2 SASEGT. CDR3 residues: CASSPGFQETQYF. The CDR3 DNA sequence: TGTGCCAGCAGTCCAGGGTTCCAAGAGACCCAGTACTTC.

The CDR3 sequence: CASSDLGPWGTDTQYF. For the CDR3, the DNA is TGTGCCAGCAGTGATCTAGGCCCTTGGGGCACAGATACGCAGTATTTT. The chain recombines TRBV6-1 with TRBJ2-3, with D hard to call. The CDR3 is made up of 16 amino acids. Germline V gene lookup returns CDR1 MNHNS and CDR2 SASEGT. V dropped 3 bases and J dropped 1 base, with 14 bases sitting between them.

Ten or more counts support this clonotype. The rearrangement links TRBV5-1 to TRBJ2-7, with D perhaps matching TRBD1 or TRBD2 (5 bases each). CDR1 is SGHRS, CDR2 YFSETQ, per germline. The CDR3 has 15 residues. V lost 0 bases and J lost 2, with 12 bases in between. CDR3 sequence (DNA): TGCGCCAGCAGCTTGGTGGGACCGCTGCCCTACGAGCAGTACTTC. Residues: CASSLVGPLPYEQYF.

This clonotype was observed at least ten times. The chain joins TRBV27 to TRBJ2-1, with D unclear. Per germline, CDR1 MNHEY and CDR2 SMNVEV (reference sequence). The CDR3 runs to 12 residues. Trimming removed 8 bases at V and 4 bases at J, with 9 bases between. CDR3 sequence: CASLDVYNEQFF. CDR3 DNA sequence: TGTGCCAGCCTCGACGTTTACAATGAGCAGTTCTTC.

This clonotype has a count of ten or more. This sequence joins TRBV5-1 and TRBJ1-5; 9 bases line up with TRBD1. The CDR3 has 15 amino acids. Germline V gene sequence: CDR1 SGHRS, CDR2 YFSETQ. The V gene end was trimmed by 3 bases and the J gene end by 1 base; junction bases not matched to a gene: 2. CDR3 protein: CASSWTGASNQPQHF. The CDR3 DNA is TGCGCCAGCAGCTGGACAGGGGCAAGCAATCAGCCCCAGCATTTT.

J is TRBJ1-2 and V is TRBV28; TRBD1 agrees at 11 bases. V shed 2 bases, J shed 4 bases, and the junction held 3 bases outside the gene matches. CDR3 size: 15 residues. Germline CDR1 reads MDHEN; CDR2 reads SYDVKM. CDR3 sequence: CASSLADRGPYGYTF. DNA for the CDR3: TGTGCCAGCAGTTTAGCGGACAGGGGGCCCTATGGCTACACCTTC.

The chain links TRBV5-6 to TRBJ1-6; D uncertain. V shed 0 bases and J shed 8 bases, with 12 bases lying between them. From germline, CDR1 is SGHDT and CDR2 YYEEEE. This CDR3 contains 15 residues. In DNA, the CDR3 is TGTGCCAGCAGCTTGGACTTCGGATTGGATTCACCCCTCCACTTT. The encoded protein is CASSLDFGLDSPLHF.

This clonotype occurred many times. CDR3 nucleotides: TGTGCCAGCAGCCTCACGGAGGGGTTATCCTACGAGCAGTACTTC. Protein sequence: CASSLTEGLSYEQYF. The chain has TRBV11-2 and TRBJ2-7; D perhaps matches TRBD2 (6 bases). V was cut by 5 bases and J by 1 base, with 15 bases left in between. The CDR3 is made up of 15 amino acids. Germline lookup yields CDR1 SGHAT and CDR2 FQNNGV.

This chain connects TRBV5-1 to TRBJ1-2, with D maybe TRBD1 (5 bases). This CDR3 has 12 amino acids. Trimming took off 2 bases at V and 9 bases at J, with 11 bases between the two ends. The germline gives CDR1 SGHRS, CDR2 YFSETQ. The CDR3 sequence: CASSFDSDSYTF. In DNA form, the CDR3 reads TGCGCCAGCAGCTTCGACAGCGATAGCTACACCTTC.

This clonotype has ten or more counts. This rearrangement joins TRBV9 to TRBJ2-2, with D maybe TRBD2 (6 bases). This CDR3 has 17 residues. Germline CDR1 and CDR2: SGDLS and YYNGEE. The V end lost 4 bases, the J end lost 1 base, and 17 bases lay between the germline ends. The DNA of the CDR3 is TGTGCCAGCAGCCTGGGTATAGGCGGGAAGAACACCGGGGAGCTGTTTTTT. It is translated as CASSLGIGGKNTGELFF.

Concerning this clonotype: A much bigger clone sits one base away, suggesting this may be a read error. The chain employs TRBV6-2 or TRBV6-3 and TRBJ2-7; D perhaps matches TRBD2 (6 bases). The CDR3 runs 16 residues. Germline V lookup: CDR1 MNHEY, CDR2 SVGEGT. V lost 0 bases and J 7 bases, leaving 19 bases between the germline ends. The CDR3 sequence is CASSYSGTGGAGEQYF. CDR3 nucleotide sequence: TGTGCCAGCAGTTACTCAGGGACTGGCGGGGCCGGAGAGCAGTACTTC.